A single sample is the source of the 8 T cell receptor beta chains below, sequenced in a study of molecular identifiers for immune sequencing clone quantification. TCRdb re-analysed the PCR reads in MiXCR, keeping a single row per CDR3 protein. The data hold about 630,000 distinct CDR3 sequences, with 25% observed a single time. The sample taken for sequencing was naive CD8+ T cells from blood, with Jurkat cell RNA spiked in. Subset specified: FACS-sorted CD8+CD4-CCR7+CD45RA+ naive T cells. All receptors come from a human donor in good health. Some libraries in this study had Jurkat cell RNA spiked in.

This clonotype was counted only a few times. J is TRBJ2-5 and V is TRBV12-3 or TRBV12-4; 7 bases are a match to TRBD1. There are 16 residues in the CDR3. The V gene end was trimmed by 4 bases and the J gene end by 3 bases; junction bases not matched to a gene: 11. The CDR3 region has the DNA TGTGCCAGCAGTTCACTCCCCGGGACAGTAGAAGAGACCCAGTACTTC. Protein sequence: CASSSLPGTVEETQYF.

This clonotype came up many times. V gene TRBV14 combines with J gene TRBJ1-4; 9 bases line up with TRBD1. The germline gives CDR1 SGHDN, CDR2 FVKESK. This CDR3 comprises 15 residues. J gave up 7 bases and V 2 bases, and 5 bases lay outside the gene matches. The CDR3 DNA sequence: TGTGCCAGCAGCCAAACCGGACAGGGGCGTGAAAAACTGTTTTTT. Amino acid sequence: CASSQTGQGREKLFF.

Turning to this clonotype: The germline gene is not matched at one end of the junction; a read error may be the cause. This sequence joins TRBV19 and TRBJ1-5; D remains unclear. The CDR3 has 13 residues. CDR1 is LNHDA and CDR2 is SQIVND in the germline V gene (reference sequence). DNA for the CDR3: TGTGCCAGTAGTTACAATAGCAGTCAGCCCCAGCATTTT. This sequence encodes CASSYNSSQPQHF. Looking up the rest from reference TRBV19 and TRBJ1-5 gives the full variable domain: DGGITQSPKYLFRKEGQNVTLSCEQNLNHDAMYWYRQDPGQGLRLIYYSQIVNDFQKGDIAEGYSVSREKKESFPLTVTSAQKNPTAFYLCASSYNSSQPQHFGDGTRLSIL.

Turning to this clonotype: This is likely a read error, given that the CDR3 carries no conserved phenylalanine or tryptophan at its end. This chain links TRBV29-1 with TRBJ2-7, with D possibly being TRBD1 (6 bases). Deletions cut 0 bases from V and 3 bases from J, with 15 bases between. The CDR3 totals 15 residues. Per germline, CDR1 SQVTM and CDR2 ANQGSEA. The CDR3, as DNA: TGCAGCGTTGAAGATTCAGATGGACAGAGCTACGAGCAGTACATC. It is translated as CSVEDSDGQSYEQYI.

The rearrangement links TRBV21-1 to TRBJ2-2; TRBD1, the D gene given by the table, was not confirmed from the DNA. TRBV21-1 is noted as a pseudogene. The length of the CDR3 is 20 residues. CDR3 loop: CASSGRCGWWARRHTGELLF. The DNA of the CDR3 is TGTGCCAGCAGCGGGCGTTGTGGGTGGTGGGCTCGTCGCCACACCGGGGAGCTGCTTTTT.

Notes on this clonotype: A much larger clonotype is one base distant, so this may be a read error. The V call is TRBV2, the J call TRBJ1-4; a possible D gene is TRBD1 (5 bases). Looked up from germline, CDR1 is SNHLY and CDR2 is FYNNEI. The CDR3 is made up of 15 amino acids. The CDR3 loop reads CTSSEGGAWNEKLFF. The CDR3 nucleotides read TGTACCAGCAGTGAAGGAGGGGCCTGGAATGAAAAACTGTTTTTT.

This rearrangement joins TRBV27 to TRBJ2-3; D may match TRBD1 or TRBD2 (5 bases each). Trimming took off 4 bases at V and 2 bases at J, with 16 bases between the two ends. Germline assignment: CDR1 MNHEY and CDR2 SMNVEV (reference sequence). The CDR3 length is 16 residues. The CDR3 loop reads CASSSHRGWDTDTQYF. Written as DNA, the CDR3 is TGTGCCAGCAGTTCCCACCGGGGCTGGGACACAGATACGCAGTATTTT.

The sample holds many counts of this clonotype. The V and J genes are TRBV4-1 and TRBJ1-4; D uncertain. The CDR3 totals 14 residues. Germline V gene sequence: CDR1 MGHRA, CDR2 YSYEKL. Between the trimmed V and J ends, which lost 1 base and 3 bases, there was a span of 6 bases. The CDR3 loop reads CASSQAGSNEKLFF. The CDR3 DNA sequence: TGCGCCAGCAGCCAAGCAGGATCTAATGAAAAACTGTTTTTT.